These T cell receptor beta chains were read from a single sample in a study of cytomegalovirus exposure and HLA in healthy donors. Assay used: immunoSEQ multiplex PCR; TCRdb lists only in-frame clones, some missing. The top ten hold approximately 4.8% of the sample, which has over 150,000 clones, about 69% seen once. Material for sequencing was PBMCs. These receptors were obtained from a man aged 30 to 45 in good health and CMV-seropositive. CDR3s include the opening cysteine and the closing phenylalanine or tryptophan. Each record gives: CDR3 protein, CDR3 DNA, V gene, J gene, D gene, clone size. The D gene is left open where the match is weak. Part of the rows lack a size; the others show once, few, many or a class for expanded clones.

CDR3 protein: CTSSQETGGTDTQYF
CDR3 DNA: TGCACCAGCAGCCAAGAAACAGGGGGGACAGATACGCAGTATTTT
V gene: TRBV1
J gene: TRBJ2-3
D gene: -
clone size: -

CDR3 protein: CASSAPPGQGSYGYTF
CDR3 DNA: TGTGCCAGCAGCGCCCCTCCGGGACAGGGGAGCTATGGCTACACCTTC
V gene: TRBV9
J gene: TRBJ1-2
D gene: TRBD1
clone size: -

CDR3 protein: CASTPGLGSAREQYF
CDR3 DNA: TGTGCCAGCACGCCGGGACTAGGTTCCGCTCGCGAGCAGTACTTC
V gene: TRBV28
J gene: TRBJ2-7
D gene: TRBD2
clone size: -

CDR3 protein: CASHSPGSYNSPLHF
CDR3 DNA: TGTGCCAGTCACAGCCCGGGATCGTATAATTCACCCCTCCACTTT
V gene: TRBV19
J gene: TRBJ1-6
D gene: -
clone size: -

CDR3 protein: CASWTGVTEAFF
CDR3 DNA: TGTGCCAGCTGGACAGGGGTCACTGAAGCTTTCTTT
V gene: TRBV28
J gene: TRBJ1-1
D gene: TRBD1
clone size: -

CDR3 protein: CASSDGVQTQYF
CDR3 DNA: TGTGCCAGCAGTGACGGGGTTCAGACCCAGTACTTC
V gene: TRBV6-1
J gene: TRBJ2-5
D gene: -
clone size: -

CDR3 protein: CASSRPAMNTEAFF
CDR3 DNA: TGTGCCAGCAGCCGGCCAGCGATGAACACTGAAGCTTTCTTT
V gene: TRBV7-8
J gene: TRBJ1-1
D gene: -
clone size: -

CDR3 protein: CASRAGTGSTDTQYF
CDR3 DNA: TGTGCCAGCAGGGCCGGGACAGGGTCCACAGATACGCAGTATTTT
V gene: TRBV6-5
J gene: TRBJ2-3
D gene: TRBD1
clone size: -

CDR3 protein: CASSSGQANIQYF
CDR3 DNA: TGTGCCAGCAGCTCGGGACAGGCGAACATTCAGTACTTC
V gene: TRBV5-4
J gene: TRBJ2-4
D gene: TRBD1
clone size: few

CDR3 protein: CASSYRRGHEQFF
CDR3 DNA: TGCGCCAGCAGCTATCGCAGGGGGCATGAGCAGTTCTTC
V gene: TRBV5-1
J gene: TRBJ2-1
D gene: TRBD1
clone size: -

CDR3 protein: CASSPTGDRAYNEQFF
CDR3 DNA: TGTGCCAGCAGCCCTACCGGGGACAGGGCTTACAATGAGCAGTTCTTC
V gene: TRBV4-2
J gene: TRBJ2-1
D gene: TRBD1
clone size: -

CDR3 protein: CASSLAGINEQYF
CDR3 DNA: TGTGCCAGCAGCTTAGCAGGGATCAACGAGCAGTACTTC
V gene: TRBV13
J gene: TRBJ2-7
D gene: -
clone size: -

CDR3 protein: CAWRYRDYGYTF
CDR3 DNA: TGTGCCTGGAGATACAGAGACTATGGCTACACCTTC
V gene: TRBV30
J gene: TRBJ1-2
D gene: -
clone size: -

CDR3 protein: CASTPGPKVEAFF
CDR3 DNA: TGTGCCAGCACTCCAGGCCCCAAAGTAGAAGCTTTCTTT
V gene: TRBV6-6
J gene: TRBJ1-1
D gene: -
clone size: once

CDR3 protein: CASSHQGNGYTF
CDR3 DNA: TGTGCCAGCAGTCACCAGGGGAATGGCTACACCTTC
V gene: TRBV6-5
J gene: TRBJ1-2
D gene: -
clone size: -

CDR3 protein: CAWNRDRGVQPQHF
CDR3 DNA: TGTGCCTGGAACCGGGACAGGGGGGTTCAGCCCCAGCATTTT
V gene: TRBV30
J gene: TRBJ1-5
D gene: TRBD1
clone size: -

CDR3 protein: CASSQASGVFTDTQYF
CDR3 DNA: TGCGCCAGCAGCCAAGCTAGCGGGGTTTTCACAGATACGCAGTATTTT
V gene: TRBV4-3
J gene: TRBJ2-3
D gene: TRBD2
clone size: -

CDR3 protein: CASSLGGLAGGLQETQYF
CDR3 DNA: TGTGCCAGCAGCTTAGGTGGACTAGCGGGGGGGCTTCAAGAGACCCAGTACTTC
V gene: TRBV7-2
J gene: TRBJ2-5
D gene: TRBD2
clone size: -

CDR3 protein: CATSREGLAGGNEQFF
CDR3 DNA: TGTGCCACCAGCAGAGAGGGATTAGCGGGAGGGAATGAGCAGTTCTTC
V gene: TRBV15
J gene: TRBJ2-1
D gene: TRBD2
clone size: -

CDR3 protein: CASSIQGLSNQPQHF
CDR3 DNA: TGTGCCAGTAGTATACAGGGCCTTAGCAATCAGCCCCAGCATTTT
V gene: TRBV19
J gene: TRBJ1-5
D gene: -
clone size: -

CDR3 protein: CASTRWGGRGETQYF
CDR3 DNA: TGTGCCAGCACCCGCTGGGGCGGGAGGGGAGAGACCCAGTACTTC
V gene: TRBV9
J gene: TRBJ2-5
D gene: TRBD2
clone size: few

CDR3 protein: CASSPYRRPGGEQYF
CDR3 DNA: TGTGCCAGCAGCCCGTATCGGAGACCCGGCGGGGAGCAGTACTTC
V gene: TRBV7-9
J gene: TRBJ2-7
D gene: -
clone size: -

CDR3 protein: CAIREGSEGYTF
CDR3 DNA: TGTGCCATCAGGGAGGGCAGCGAGGGCTACACCTTC
V gene: TRBV10-3
J gene: TRBJ1-2
D gene: -
clone size: -

CDR3 protein: CASSHRSTDTQYF
CDR3 DNA: TGTGCCAGCAGCCACAGGAGCACAGATACGCAGTATTTT
V gene: TRBV6-6
J gene: TRBJ2-3
D gene: -
clone size: -

CDR3 protein: CASSNSEQYF
CDR3 DNA: TGTGCCAGCAGCAACTCGGAGCAGTACTTC
V gene: TRBV7-8
J gene: TRBJ2-7
D gene: -
clone size: -

CDR3 protein: CASSYSTSTGGAQYF
CDR3 DNA: TGTGCCAGCAGTTACTCGACTTCGACAGGGGGGGCCCAGTACTTC
V gene: TRBV6-6
J gene: TRBJ2-5
D gene: TRBD1
clone size: few

CDR3 protein: CASNHLNTEAFF
CDR3 DNA: TGTGCCAGCAACCATCTAAACACTGAAGCTTTCTTT
V gene: TRBV6-6
J gene: TRBJ1-1
D gene: -
clone size: -

CDR3 protein: CASSRPPGTGSYEQYF
CDR3 DNA: TGTGCCAGCAGCCGGCCCCCAGGGACAGGATCCTACGAGCAGTACTTC
V gene: TRBV7-6
J gene: TRBJ2-7
D gene: TRBD1
clone size: -

CDR3 protein: CASSSRGTANTGELFF
CDR3 DNA: TGCGCCAGCTCCAGCCGGGGGACGGCGAACACCGGGGAGCTGTTTTTT
V gene: TRBV5-1
J gene: TRBJ2-2
D gene: -
clone size: few

CDR3 protein: CASSDQAYTEAFF
CDR3 DNA: TGCGCCAGCAGCGACCAGGCCTACACTGAAGCTTTCTTT
V gene: TRBV5-1
J gene: TRBJ1-1
D gene: -
clone size: few

CDR3 protein: CASPPPGGTYNEQFF
CDR3 DNA: TGTGCCAGCCCCCCTCCCGGAGGGACTTACAATGAGCAGTTCTTC
V gene: TRBV28
J gene: TRBJ2-1
D gene: -
clone size: -

CDR3 protein: CASSSAGLNTLNEKLFF
CDR3 DNA: TGCGCCAGCTCCTCTGCGGGACTCAACACTTTAAATGAAAAACTGTTTTTT
V gene: TRBV5-1
J gene: TRBJ1-4
D gene: -
clone size: -

CDR3 protein: CASSEAGGGYEQYF
CDR3 DNA: TGTGCCAGCAGCGAAGCGGGAGGGGGCTACGAGCAGTACTTC
V gene: TRBV7-2
J gene: TRBJ2-7
D gene: TRBD2
clone size: -

CDR3 protein: CASSRGLAGGEDTQYF
CDR3 DNA: TGTGCCAGCAGCAGGGGACTAGCGGGAGGGGAGGATACGCAGTATTTT
V gene: TRBV7-3
J gene: TRBJ2-3
D gene: TRBD2
clone size: -

CDR3 protein: CASSYVGSYEQYF
CDR3 DNA: TGTGCCAGCAGTTACGTCGGTTCTTACGAGCAGTACTTC
V gene: TRBV6-5
J gene: TRBJ2-7
D gene: -
clone size: -

CDR3 protein: CAWSETATNEKLFF
CDR3 DNA: TGTGCCTGGAGTGAGACAGCAACTAATGAAAAACTGTTTTTT
V gene: TRBV30
J gene: TRBJ1-4
D gene: -
clone size: -

CDR3 protein: CASSLSGTDTQYF
CDR3 DNA: TGTGCCAGCAGCTTGAGCGGGACGGATACGCAGTATTTT
V gene: TRBV5-6
J gene: TRBJ2-3
D gene: TRBD2
clone size: -

CDR3 protein: CASRNTGGAREKLFF
CDR3 DNA: TGTGCCAGTCGAAACACGGGGGGCGCGCGAGAAAAACTGTTTTTT
V gene: TRBV11-2
J gene: TRBJ1-4
D gene: -
clone size: -

CDR3 protein: CASSLSTGASYGYTF
CDR3 DNA: TGTGCCAGCAGCTTAAGCACAGGGGCATCCTATGGCTACACCTTC
V gene: TRBV7-8
J gene: TRBJ1-2
D gene: TRBD1
clone size: -

CDR3 protein: CAWIQGDYSNQPQHF
CDR3 DNA: TGTGCCTGGATACAAGGGGACTATAGCAATCAGCCCCAGCATTTT
V gene: TRBV30
J gene: TRBJ1-5
D gene: -
clone size: -

CDR3 protein: CASSLGTESYNEQFF
CDR3 DNA: TGTGCCAGCAGCTTGGGGACAGAGTCCTACAATGAGCAGTTCTTC
V gene: TRBV5-4
J gene: TRBJ2-1
D gene: -
clone size: -

CDR3 protein: CASSWGAQTSRRDTQYF
CDR3 DNA: TGTGCCAGCAGCTGGGGAGCCCAAACTAGCCGGCGGGATACGCAGTATTTT
V gene: TRBV5-6
J gene: TRBJ2-3
D gene: -
clone size: once

CDR3 protein: CASSERPGWAPPETQYF
CDR3 DNA: TGTGCCAGCAGTGAACGGCCCGGTTGGGCACCTCCGGAGACCCAGTACTTC
V gene: TRBV6-1
J gene: TRBJ2-5
D gene: -
clone size: once

CDR3 protein: CASRGTLGWNEQFF
CDR3 DNA: TGCGCCAGCAGGGGGACTCTGGGGTGGAATGAGCAGTTCTTC
V gene: TRBV4-1
J gene: TRBJ2-1
D gene: -
clone size: -

CDR3 protein: CSARQGQTQYF
CDR3 DNA: TGCAGCGCCCGACAGGGCCAGACCCAGTACTTC
V gene: TRBV29-1
J gene: TRBJ2-5
D gene: TRBD1
clone size: -

CDR3 protein: CASSLGQGPSPLHF
CDR3 DNA: TGCGCCAGCAGCCTGGGACAGGGTCCCTCACCCCTCCACTTT
V gene: TRBV5-1
J gene: TRBJ1-6
D gene: TRBD1
clone size: -

CDR3 protein: CASSEQTGMEETQYF
CDR3 DNA: TGTGCCAGCAGCGAGCAGACAGGGATGGAAGAGACCCAGTACTTC
V gene: TRBV9
J gene: TRBJ2-5
D gene: TRBD1
clone size: -

CDR3 protein: CASSSHPSGRAFPYNEQFF
CDR3 DNA: TGTGCCAGTAGTTCCCACCCTAGCGGGAGGGCCTTCCCCTACAATGAGCAGTTCTTC
V gene: TRBV19
J gene: TRBJ2-1
D gene: TRBD2
clone size: -

CDR3 protein: CASSIGTSGEETQYF
CDR3 DNA: TGTGCCAGCAGTATTGGGACTAGCGGTGAAGAGACCCAGTACTTC
V gene: TRBV7-9
J gene: TRBJ2-5
D gene: TRBD2
clone size: -

CDR3 protein: CASSFGGYEQFF
CDR3 DNA: TGTGCCAGCAGCTTCGGGGGGTATGAGCAGTTCTTC
V gene: TRBV5-6
J gene: TRBJ2-1
D gene: TRBD2
clone size: -

CDR3 protein: CASSPIAGGPTGELFF
CDR3 DNA: TGCGCCAGCAGCCCTATAGCGGGAGGGCCAACCGGGGAGCTGTTTTTT
V gene: TRBV5-1
J gene: TRBJ2-2
D gene: TRBD2
clone size: -

CDR3 protein: CASRNREGKTEAFF
CDR3 DNA: TGTGCCAGCAGAAACAGGGAGGGTAAGACTGAAGCTTTCTTT
V gene: TRBV2
J gene: TRBJ1-1
D gene: -
clone size: few

CDR3 protein: CASSVSSGRDTGELFF
CDR3 DNA: TGTGCCAGCAGCGTTTCCAGCGGGAGGGACACCGGGGAGCTGTTTTTT
V gene: TRBV9
J gene: TRBJ2-2
D gene: TRBD2
clone size: -

CDR3 protein: CASTTTSGRSDTQYF
CDR3 DNA: TGTGCCAGCACCACGACTAGCGGGAGATCAGATACGCAGTATTTT
V gene: TRBV7-2
J gene: TRBJ2-3
D gene: TRBD2
clone size: few

CDR3 protein: CASSQTIPQGGQPQHF
CDR3 DNA: TGTGCCAGCTCACAAACAATTCCACAGGGGGGTCAGCCCCAGCATTTT
V gene: TRBV18
J gene: TRBJ1-5
D gene: TRBD1
clone size: -

CDR3 protein: CASRPSGSSPTEAFF
CDR3 DNA: TGTGCCAGCAGGCCCTCCGGGTCATCCCCAACTGAAGCTTTCTTT
V gene: TRBV5-4
J gene: TRBJ1-1
D gene: -
clone size: -

CDR3 protein: CASSISAAGTQYF
CDR3 DNA: TGTGCCAGTAGTATTTCGGCAGCGGGGACCCAGTACTTC
V gene: TRBV19
J gene: TRBJ2-5
D gene: -
clone size: few

CDR3 protein: CASSPRTGRSLGGEAFF
CDR3 DNA: TGTGCCAGCAGCCCGCGGACAGGGCGGTCCCTTGGGGGTGAAGCTTTCTTT
V gene: TRBV7-9
J gene: TRBJ1-1
D gene: TRBD1
clone size: once

CDR3 protein: CASSPLDRLTLEIRGYTF
CDR3 DNA: TGTGCTAGCAGCCCCCTCGACAGGCTTACCCTCGAAATTCGTGGCTACACCTTC
V gene: TRBV7-7
J gene: TRBJ1-2
D gene: -
clone size: -